This T cell receptor beta chain was identified in a study of cytomegalovirus exposure and HLA in healthy donors. The PCR employed 60 Vbeta primers together with 13 Jbeta primers. TCRdb's copy holds only in-frame clones and misses some; the assay was immunoSEQ multiplex PCR. The sample lists roughly 140,000 clones; 75% were seen once. A remark on this clone: Its cognate antigen is unknown. Relative to the germline gene, one junction end is altered; a read error may explain this.

Study results and caveats: Association of 16,951 TCR beta sequences with HLA alleles was found at 0.05 false discovery rate in a later analysis. Some V segments, including TRBV6-2 and TRBV6-3, were excluded as indistinguishable. Later analysis suggested links between common viral pathogens and several top significant clusters. Most of the TCR beta V segments (in an earlier analysis) were productive either about 87% or about 30% of the time.

Germline assignment: CDR1 SEHNR and CDR2 FQNEAQ (reference sequence). This CDR3 contains 14 residues. The chain has TRBV7-9 and TRBJ2-7, with TRBD2 as a possible D gene (6 bases). The TCR sequence derives from a man between 18 and 29 years old in good health and CMV-seronegative. Sequenced sample: PBMCs. CDR3 sequence (DNA): TGTGCCAGCAGCTTACGGGGGTCCCGAGGAGGGGCCAACTTC. It translates to CASSLRGSRGGANF. The full variable domain, with the rest looked up from reference TRBV7-9 and TRBJ2-7, is DTGVSQNPRHKITKRGQNVTFRCDPISEHNRLYWYRQTLGQGPEFLTYFQNEAQLEKSRLLSDRFSAERPKGSFSTLEIQRTEQGDSAMYLCASSLRGSRGGANFGPGTRLTVT.